This section outlines one T cell receptor (beta chain) sequence together with its context. Its antigen is not identified. A much larger clone differs by one base, so this may be a read error. This entry belongs to a study of read filtering for tumor transcriptome and immune sequencing. Findings of the study overall: Roughly 80% of IR-seq clonotypes had a single read, yet these held approximately 3.7% of reads.

From 300 to 400 ng of RNA, a library with molecular barcoded alpha/delta and beta/gamma adaptors was made. TCRdb itself ran the reads through MiXCR, one entry per CDR3 protein. The table lists about 130,000 distinct CDR3 sequences, roughly 13% of them singletons. This CDR3 comprises 15 residues. The trim removed 5 bases at V and 6 bases at J, leaving 8 bases unmatched. CDR1 is WSHSY and CDR2 is SAAADI in the germline V gene. The sequenced material came from a population of CD138-negative cells sorted from bone marrow. The V and J genes are TRBV10-2 and TRBJ2-2; 8 positions match TRBD1. This clonotype was obtained from a donor aged 40 or older with multiple myeloma. This CDR3 reads CASSRTGLNAGELFF. The DNA for the CDR3 is TGCGCCAGCAGTAGGACAGGGTTAAACGCCGGGGAGCTGTTTTTT.